This TCR beta chain is from a study of response to subunit inactivated influenza vaccine. CDR1 is MDHEN, CDR2 SYDVKM, per germline. The CDR3 is 15 amino acids. V shed 6 bases and J 5 bases; nucleotides not matched to a gene: 9. TCRdb analysed the RT-PCR reads with MiXCR anew, one entry per CDR3 protein. This sample has hundreds of thousands of distinct CDR3 sequences, with approximately 15% found just once. V usage is TRBV28 and J usage is TRBJ2-1, with 8 bases that match TRBD1. The TCR comes from a man between 50 and 75 years old who received an inactivated influenza vaccine. Sample: CD4+ T cells sorted from PBMCs, taken roughly 24 months after vaccination. CDR3 sequence reads: CASSSPGTGDNEQFF. CDR3 nucleotide sequence: TGTGCCAGCAGCTCCCCCGGGACAGGTGACAATGAGCAGTTCTTC.